Shown below are 26 T cell receptor beta chains from a single sample sequenced in a study of OX40 agonist ivuxolimab in advanced cancers. The repertoire was sequenced with immunoSEQ multiplex PCR; TCRdb's copy has only in-frame clones and lacks some. The table lists some 64,000 clones, approximately 91% of them singletons, with just under 25% in the top ten. This sample comprised CD4+ or CD8+ T cells sorted from blood, obtained in a trial of the OX40 agonist ivuxolimab. These receptors were taken from an adult with an advanced solid tumor such as melanoma, head and neck, liver or kidney cancer.

This clone has more than one count but fewer than ten. The J gene is TRBJ2-7, the V gene TRBV9, with 11 nucleotides matching TRBD2. The germline CDR1 and CDR2 sequences are SGDLS and YYNGEE. This CDR3 comprises 17 residues. The V segment lost 0 bases and the J segment 6 bases; nucleotides outside the gene matches: 11. The CDR3: CASSVEGLAGPWGEQYF. The CDR3 nucleotides read TGTGCCAGCAGCGTAGAAGGACTAGCGGGCCCCTGGGGCGAGCAGTACTTC.

This clone was detected many times. This chain connects TRBV28 to TRBJ2-7; TRBD2 is a possible D gene (6 bases). This CDR3 contains 14 residues. CDR1 and CDR2 (germline): MDHEN, SYDVKM. V was shortened by 5 bases and J by 6 bases, with 17 bases between the two germline ends. CDR3 loop: CASSLGTGGIEQYF. CDR3 sequence (DNA): TGTGCCAGCAGTCTCGGGACCGGAGGGATCGAGCAGTACTTC.

The V and J genes are TRBV2 and TRBJ2-3, with D maybe TRBD2 (5 bases). V lost 7 bases to trimming and J lost 12 bases, with 14 bases between them. The CDR3 runs to 11 residues. Per the germline V gene, CDR1 is SNHLY and CDR2 is FYNNEI. The CDR3 reads CASTGGFGQYF. The CDR3 DNA reads TGTGCCAGCACAGGAGGTTTTGGCCAGTATTTT.

CDR3 sequence reads: CASSDAGGATDTQYF. The DNA for the CDR3 is TGTGCCAGCAGTGACGCGGGGGGGGCCACAGATACGCAGTATTTT. The chain couples TRBV6-4 to TRBJ2-3; 9 nucleotides match TRBD2. The CDR3 contains 15 residues. V dropped 2 bases and J dropped 2; count of bases not matched to a gene: 2. Germline CDR1 reads MRHNA; CDR2 reads SNTAGT.

The chain uses TRBV19 and TRBJ2-1; 8 bases agree with TRBD2. The germline V gene encodes CDR1 LNHDA and CDR2 SQIVND (reference sequence). V shed 5 bases and J 0 bases; nucleotides not matched to a gene: 3. The CDR3 is made up of 15 amino acids. The CDR3 DNA follows: TGTGCCAGTAGTCCGAGCGGGAGCTCCTACAATGAGCAGTTCTTC. This gives the protein CASSPSGSSYNEQFF.

V and J are TRBV18 and TRBJ2-7; 10 bases map to TRBD1. The CDR3 extends over 12 amino acids. J gave up 12 bases and V 11 bases, and 13 bases lay outside the gene matches. In germline, CDR1 is KGHSH, CDR2 LQKENI. The CDR3 coding sequence is TGTGCCCTGCCCGGACAGGGGGATTCTTGGTACTTC. Its protein product is CALPGQGDSWYF. The full variable domain, completed using reference TRBV18 and TRBJ2-7, is NAGVMQNPRHLVRRRGQEARLRCSPMKGHSHVYWYRQLPEEGLKFMVYLQKENIIDESGMPKERFSAEFPKEGPSILRIQQVVRGDSAAYFCALPGQGDSWYFGPGTRLTVT.

The chain uses TRBV11-1 and TRBJ2-7; the match to TRBD2 covers 8 bases. V dropped 4 bases and J dropped 2; count of bases not matched to a gene: 16. Germline V gene data show CDR1 as SGHAT and CDR2 as FQDESV (reference sequence). The CDR3 consists of 18 residues. CDR3 amino acids: CASSSHPTSSGPTYEQYF. The DNA for the CDR3 is TGTGCCAGCAGCTCGCATCCTACCTCTAGCGGGCCCACCTACGAGCAGTACTTC.

This chain uses TRBV27 with TRBJ2-3, with TRBD2 identical over 7 bases. Germline V lookup: CDR1 MNHEY, CDR2 SMNVEV (reference sequence). The CDR3 runs to 14 residues. Trimming removed 6 bases from V and 0 bases from J; junction bases left unmatched: 3. CDR3 loop: CASRGLLSTDTQYF. Written as DNA, the CDR3 is TGTGCCAGCAGGGGACTACTTAGCACAGATACGCAGTATTTT.

The CDR3 spells CANPTGTGVLQPQHF. The CDR3 DNA sequence: TGTGCCAATCCAACCGGGACAGGGGTCCTGCAGCCCCAGCATTTT. V gene TRBV6-4 combines with J gene TRBJ1-5; 10 nucleotides agree with TRBD1. This CDR3 is 15 amino acids long. V was clipped by 10 bases and J by 7 bases; unmatched bases: 13. Looked up from germline, CDR1 is MRHNA and CDR2 is SNTAGT.

This rearrangement joins TRBV7-9 to TRBJ1-5, with D possibly TRBD1 on 5 matching bases. The ends were cut back, 3 bases at V and 6 bases at J, with 6 bases in the middle. In germline, CDR1 is SEHNR, CDR2 FQNEAQ (reference sequence). This CDR3 contains 12 residues. The DNA of the CDR3 is TGTGCCAGCAGCTTGGGGGTTCAGCCCCAGCATTTT. This translates into CASSLGVQPQHF.

The chain couples TRBV6-1 to TRBJ2-1, with D perhaps assigned TRBD1 or TRBD2 (7 bases each). V lost 3 bases and J lost 0, with 24 bases in between. CDR1 MNHNS and CDR2 SASEGT come from the germline V gene. This CDR3 region has 20 residues. The CDR3, as DNA: TGTGCCAGCAGTGACGCCCCCCCAGGGGGGGTGGGGAGCTCCTACAATGAGCAGTTCTTC. Encoded protein: CASSDAPPGGVGSSYNEQFF.

The rearrangement joins TRBV28 to TRBJ2-6; the D is unclear. Germline V gene data show CDR1 as MDHEN and CDR2 as SYDVKM. The CDR3 is made up of 17 amino acids. V was trimmed by 3 bases and J by 0 bases, leaving 12 bases between them. CDR3 amino acids: CASSFRGWSSGANVLTF. CDR3 coding DNA: TGTGCCAGCAGTTTTCGTGGCTGGAGCTCTGGGGCCAACGTCCTGACTTTC.

The gene calls are TRBV28 and TRBJ2-7; 15 positions match TRBD2. Germline V gives CDR1 MDHEN, CDR2 SYDVKM. Trimming cost V 6 bases and J 7 bases; bases outside gene matches: 10. This CDR3 contains 16 residues. CDR3 sequence (DNA): TGTGCCAGCAGCCCCGGACTAGCGGGAGGGCCGGAGGAGCAGTACTTC. It is translated as CASSPGLAGGPEEQYF. The variable domain in full, completed from reference TRBV28 and TRBJ2-7, reads DVKVTQSSRYLVKRTGEKVFLECVQDMDHENMFWYRQDPGLGLRLIYFSYDVKMKEKGDIPEGYSVSREKKERFSLILESASTNQTSMYLCASSPGLAGGPEEQYFGPGTRLTVT.

The chain uses TRBV9 and TRBJ1-3, with D perhaps TRBD1 (5 bases). This CDR3 has 15 residues. The germline CDR1 and CDR2 sequences are SGDLS and YYNGEE. Trimming removed 4 bases at V and 3 bases at J, with 14 bases between. The CDR3 here is CASSSAGTIGNTIYF. CDR3 nucleotide sequence: TGTGCCAGCAGCTCAGCCGGGACTATTGGAAACACCATATATTTT.

V is TRBV9 and J is TRBJ2-7; a weak D match, TRBD1 (6 bases). CDR3 size: 14 residues. Germline V CDR1 and CDR2: SGDLS, YYNGEE. V was shortened by 0 bases and J by 2 bases, with 9 bases between the two germline ends. DNA of the CDR3: TGTGCCAGCAGCGTAGAGCAGGGGACCTACGAGCAGTACTTC. Protein sequence: CASSVEQGTYEQYF.

V usage is TRBV5-1 and J usage is TRBJ2-7, with D maybe TRBD2 (5 bases). Germline CDR1 is SGHRS and CDR2 is YFSETQ. V dropped 1 base and J dropped 2 bases, with 10 bases sitting between them. The CDR3 is 14 residues long. The DNA for the CDR3 is TGCGCCAGCAGCTTGATTGGACTCACCTACGAGCAGTACTTC. Its protein product is CASSLIGLTYEQYF.

This rearrangement joins TRBV28 to TRBJ2-7; D perhaps matches TRBD2 (6 bases). Germline-derived CDR1 and CDR2 are MDHEN and SYDVKM. There are 13 residues in the CDR3. V was cut by 4 bases and J by 5 bases, with 12 bases left in between. The DNA for the CDR3 is TGTGCCAGCAGTTCCCCGGGAGTACACGAGCAGTACTTC. Protein product: CASSSPGVHEQYF.

The V gene is TRBV11-2, the J gene TRBJ2-4; no reliable D call. V was pared by 3 bases and J by 0 bases, with 15 bases between. Per germline, CDR1 SGHAT and CDR2 FQNNGV. The length of the CDR3 is 17 residues. The DNA of the CDR3 is TGTGCCAGCAGCTTTCAGGTGGAGCCACTAGCCAAAAACATTCAGTACTTC. Residues: CASSFQVEPLAKNIQYF.

The chain employs TRBV4-3 and TRBJ2-7, with 7 bases identical to TRBD1. This CDR3 contains 15 residues. Germline values: CDR1 LGHNA, CDR2 YSLEER. The J segment lost 4 bases and the V segment lost 0 bases, leaving 6 bases of the junction unmatched. CDR3: CASSQDRDSRYEQYF. The CDR3 bases are TGCGCCAGCAGCCAAGATCGGGACAGCCGTTACGAGCAGTACTTC.

The genes are TRBV11-2 and TRBJ1-1; D unresolved. The CDR3 has 11 residues. Germline CDR1 reads SGHAT; CDR2 reads FQNNGV. The V end lost 6 bases, the J end lost 1 base, and 3 bases lay between the germline ends. The CDR3 reads CASRKNTEAFF. CDR3 coding DNA: TGTGCCAGCAGGAAGAACACTGAAGCTTTCTTT.

The CDR3 DNA reads as TGCGCCAGCAGCCAAGATGGGACAGGGGGCACAGATACGCAGTATTTT. This gives the protein CASSQDGTGGTDTQYF. The chain links TRBV4-1 to TRBJ2-3, with 10 bases matching TRBD1. CDR3 length: 16 amino acids. J gave up 1 base and V 0 bases, and 1 base lay outside the gene matches. Germline CDR1 and CDR2: MGHRA and YSYEKL.

CDR3 loop: CASKGSGARDEQYF. In nucleotides, the CDR3 is TGCGCCAGCAAGGGGTCCGGGGCTCGGGACGAGCAGTACTTC. The V gene is TRBV4-1, the J gene TRBJ2-7, with D tentatively TRBD1 or TRBD2 (5 bases each). Germline lookup yields CDR1 MGHRA and CDR2 YSYEKL. V shed 7 bases and J shed 5 bases, with 18 bases lying between them. The CDR3 extends over 14 amino acids.

The rearrangement uses TRBV19 and TRBJ1-2, with D perhaps TRBD1 (6 bases). Trimming removed 4 bases at V and 4 bases at J, with 16 bases between. CDR3 length equals 15 residues. Germline CDR1 and CDR2: LNHDA and SQIVND (reference sequence). The CDR3 coding sequence is TGTGCCAGTAGTACTCTTGGGTCGGACAGCTATGGCTACACCTTC. Protein product: CASSTLGSDSYGYTF. Based on the CDR3 plus reference TRBV19 and TRBJ1-2, the full variable domain is DGGITQSPKYLFRKEGQNVTLSCEQNLNHDAMYWYRQDPGQGLRLIYYSQIVNDFQKGDIAEGYSVSREKKESFPLTVTSAQKNPTAFYLCASSTLGSDSYGYTFGSGTRLTVV.

This chain uses TRBV19 with TRBJ2-7, with 10 nucleotides matching TRBD2. The V segment lost 5 bases and the J segment 2 bases; nucleotides outside the gene matches: 3. Germline loops: CDR1 LNHDA, CDR2 SQIVND (reference sequence). This CDR3 spans 14 amino acids. The CDR3 sequence: CASSRTSGTYEQYF. The CDR3 DNA reads as TGTGCCAGTAGTCGGACTAGCGGTACCTACGAGCAGTACTTC.

The CDR3 here is CAWRQPSPTYEQYF. The DNA of the CDR3 is TGTGCCTGGCGGCAGCCTTCCCCCACCTACGAGCAGTACTTC. J is TRBJ2-7 and V is TRBV30, with D unclear. Germline CDR1 reads GTSNPN; CDR2 reads SVGIG (reference sequence). The CDR3 totals 14 residues. V was cut by 5 bases and J by 2 bases, with 16 bases left in between.

The chain has TRBV11-2 and TRBJ2-1; 12 nucleotides align to TRBD2. CDR3 length: 16 amino acids. V gave up 2 bases and J gave up 3 bases; unmatched junction bases: 2. CDR1 is SGHAT, CDR2 FQNNGV, per germline. The CDR3 loop reads CASSLLAGGFYNEQFF. The CDR3 nucleotides read TGTGCCAGCAGCTTACTAGCGGGAGGGTTCTACAATGAGCAGTTCTTC.